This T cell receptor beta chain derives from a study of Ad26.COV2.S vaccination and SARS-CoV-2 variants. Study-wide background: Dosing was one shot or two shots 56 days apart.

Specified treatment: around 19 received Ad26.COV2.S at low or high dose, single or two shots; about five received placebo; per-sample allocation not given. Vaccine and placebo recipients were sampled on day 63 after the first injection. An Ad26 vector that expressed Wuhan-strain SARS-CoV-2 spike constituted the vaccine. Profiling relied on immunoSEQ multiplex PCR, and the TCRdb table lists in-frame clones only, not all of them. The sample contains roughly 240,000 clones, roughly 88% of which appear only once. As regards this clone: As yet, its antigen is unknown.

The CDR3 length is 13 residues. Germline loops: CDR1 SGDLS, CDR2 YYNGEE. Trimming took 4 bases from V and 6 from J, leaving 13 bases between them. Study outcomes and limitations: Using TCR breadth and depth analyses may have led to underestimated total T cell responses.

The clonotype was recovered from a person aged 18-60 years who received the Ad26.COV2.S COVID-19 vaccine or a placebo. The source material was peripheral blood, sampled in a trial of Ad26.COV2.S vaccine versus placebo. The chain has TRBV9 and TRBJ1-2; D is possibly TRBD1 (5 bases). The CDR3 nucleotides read TGTGCCAGCAGCTTTACCCTGGGGGATGGCTACACCTTC. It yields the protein CASSFTLGDGYTF. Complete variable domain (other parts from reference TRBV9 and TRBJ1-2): DSGVTQTPKHLITATGQRVTLRCSPRSGDLSVYWYQQSLDQGLQFLIQYYNGEERAKGNILERFSAQQFPDLHSELNLSSLELGDSALYFCASSFTLGDGYTFGSGTRLTVV.